These 26 T cell receptor beta chains were all obtained from the same sample, sequenced in a study of blood T cell repertoires in COVID-19 (dated by TCRdb to 2020 to 2022). Library preparation was by the immunoSEQ multiplex PCR assay. The clones in this table, taken by TCRdb from immuneACCESS, are in-frame only. Not every clone is retained; where verified, under half of the shortfall comes from an unresolved V gene, and the cause of the rest is unknown. The sample records approximately 330,000 clones, 90% of which are singletons. About 1% of the sample goes to the ten largest clones. The sequencing sample was made of peripheral blood. The receptors were sampled from a woman in her 40s with COVID-19, enrolled during active disease.

On this clone itself: This sample includes further DNA sequences coding for the same CDR3. The V call is TRBV5-1, the J call TRBJ1-5, with unresolved D. The germline gives CDR1 SGHRS, CDR2 YFSETQ. The CDR3 extends over 13 amino acids. With 0 bases removed from V and 6 bases from J, the gap between germline ends came to 7 bases. CDR3 in DNA: TGCGCCAGCAGCTTGGCCGGTGGTCAGCCCCAGCATTTT. Its translation is CASSLAGGQPQHF.

The CDR3 coding sequence is TGTGCCTGGAAAGGGGGCATAGATACGCAGTATTTT. Encoded protein: CAWKGGIDTQYF. The chain uses TRBV30 and TRBJ2-3, with 7 bases fitting TRBD1. The CDR3 is 12 residues long. Germline assignment: CDR1 GTSNPN and CDR2 SVGIG (reference sequence). Trimming took 4 bases from V and 5 from J; bases not matched to a gene: 3.

The chain combines TRBV28 with TRBJ1-2, with D perhaps TRBD1 (6 bases). Looked up from germline, CDR1 is MDHEN and CDR2 is SYDVKM. V gave up 5 bases and J gave up 8 bases, with 12 bases separating them. This CDR3 contains 12 residues. The CDR3 loop is CASSIQGYGYTF. The CDR3, as DNA: TGTGCCAGCAGTATCCAGGGGTACGGCTACACCTTC.

In this sample, this clone turned up once. This sequence joins TRBV10-1 and TRBJ2-6, with no clear D. V was pared by 4 bases and J by 0 bases, with 4 bases between. The CDR3 totals 14 residues. CDR1 is WNHNN, CDR2 SYGVQD, per germline (reference sequence). CDR3 residues: CASSGSSGANVLTF. The CDR3 DNA follows: TGCGCCAGCAGTGGGAGCTCTGGGGCCAACGTCCTGACTTTC.

This sequence joins TRBV29-1 and TRBJ1-1; 8 positions agree with TRBD1. After removal of 8 bases from V and 5 bases from J, the junction contained 13 bases not matched to a gene. Germline CDR1 is SQVTM and CDR2 is ANQGSEA. The CDR3 extends over 14 amino acids. The CDR3 DNA is TGCAGCCTGAGCCACTCTACAGGGGGGACTGAAGCTTTCTTT. Its translation is CSLSHSTGGTEAFF.

The chain couples TRBV28 to TRBJ2-7; a weak D match, TRBD2 (5 bases). The V gene's germline CDR1 is MDHEN and CDR2 SYDVKM. Trimming shortened V by 3 bases and J by 2 bases, and 14 bases separated the two germline ends. The CDR3 is 15 amino acids. CDR3 amino acids: CASSLPSGLTYEQYF. The CDR3 nucleotides are TGTGCCAGCAGTTTGCCCAGCGGCCTGACCTACGAGCAGTACTTC.

This chain links TRBV5-4 with TRBJ2-3, with TRBD2 identical over 16 bases. This CDR3 contains 18 residues. Germline V CDR1 and CDR2: SGHNT, YYREEE (reference sequence). J gave up 0 bases and V 4 bases, and 5 bases lay outside the gene matches. CDR3 sequence: CASSKGLAGGSSTDTQYF. The DNA for the CDR3 is TGTGCCAGCAGCAAGGGACTAGCGGGGGGGTCTAGCACAGATACGCAGTATTTT.

The chain combines TRBV7-9 with TRBJ2-3; 9 bases match TRBD2. V lost 10 bases, J lost 3 bases, and 5 bases stayed unmatched. The CDR3 sequence is 13 residues long. CDR1 is SEHNR, CDR2 FQNEAQ, per germline (reference sequence). The CDR3 loop reads CATLLAGTDTQYF. The CDR3 DNA sequence: TGTGCCACCCTGCTAGCGGGGACAGATACGCAGTATTTT.

V usage is TRBV7-9 and J usage is TRBJ1-2; no firm D call. CDR1 is SEHNR, CDR2 FQNEAQ, per germline (reference sequence). The V and J ends lost 4 bases and 4 bases respectively, with 13 bases between them. The CDR3 runs 14 residues. The CDR3 spells CASSSPRFGYGYTF. The CDR3, as DNA: TGTGCCAGCAGCTCCCCTCGATTCGGCTATGGCTACACCTTC.

This clone occurred once. The chain combines TRBV27 with TRBJ2-6, with 9 bases matching TRBD1. The CDR3 extends over 18 amino acids. After removal of 2 bases from V and 2 bases from J, the junction contained 7 bases not matched to a gene. Germline V gene data show CDR1 as MNHEY and CDR2 as SMNVEV (reference sequence). The DNA for the CDR3 is TGTGCCAGCAGTTTAGGGGGACAGGGAAAGACTGGGGCCAACGTCCTGACTTTC. Amino acid sequence: CASSLGGQGKTGANVLTF.

V is TRBV5-4 and J is TRBJ2-7, with D perhaps TRBD2 (7 bases). The CDR3 extends over 15 amino acids. Germline V lookup: CDR1 SGHNT, CDR2 YYREEE (reference sequence). V lost 0 bases and J lost 3, with 13 bases in between. The CDR3 protein is CASSLGGGVIYEQYF. CDR3 DNA sequence: TGTGCCAGCAGCTTGGGGGGGGGCGTTATCTACGAGCAGTACTTC.

The chain has TRBV25-1 and TRBJ1-6, with TRBD1 matching 10 bases. Germline CDR1 and CDR2: MGHDK and SYGVNS. This CDR3 contains 17 residues. V lost 3 bases and J lost 10; bases outside the gene matches: 12. The CDR3 DNA is TGTGCCAGCAGTGACCCTCGGGACAGGGGAGTATACTCACCCCTCCACTTT. Translating gives CASSDPRDRGVYSPLHF. Complete variable domain (other parts from reference TRBV25-1 and TRBJ1-6): EADIYQTPRYLVIGTGKKITLECSQTMGHDKMYWYQQDPGMELHLIHYSYGVNSTEKGDLSSESTVSRIRTEHFPLTLESARPSHTSQYLCASSDPRDRGVYSPLHFGNGTRLTVT.

The chain has TRBV28 and TRBJ1-2; TRBD1 is a possible D gene (5 bases). Germline assignment: CDR1 MDHEN and CDR2 SYDVKM. V was shortened by 3 bases and J by 4 bases, with 9 bases between the two germline ends. This CDR3 contains 13 residues. The CDR3 DNA follows: TGTGCCAGCAGTTTCAGGGCATCCTATGGCTACACCTTC. Its protein product is CASSFRASYGYTF.

The chain has TRBV27 and TRBJ2-3; 15 nucleotides line up with TRBD2. Trimming took 3 bases from V and 2 from J; bases not matched to a gene: 9. This CDR3 spans 19 amino acids. CDR1 and CDR2 (germline): MNHEY, SMNVEV (reference sequence). CDR3 DNA sequence: TGTGCCAGCAGTTTCGGACTAGCGGGGGGGCAACGCCCCACAGATACGCAGTATTTT. It yields the protein CASSFGLAGGQRPTDTQYF.

The V and J genes are TRBV6-6 and TRBJ2-1; 8 bases are a match to TRBD2. The CDR3 runs 15 residues. Germline V lookup: CDR1 MNHNY, CDR2 SVGAGI (reference sequence). V lost 6 bases to trimming and J lost 4 bases; unmatched junction nucleotides: 8. The CDR3 nucleotides are TGTGCCAGCAGCCGACTAGCGAGAACGTACAATGAGCAGTTCTTC. Translation gives CASSRLARTYNEQFF.

The genes are TRBV6-6 and TRBJ1-2; perhaps TRBD1 as D (5 bases). This CDR3 comprises 13 residues. The V gene's germline CDR1 is MNHNY and CDR2 SVGAGI (reference sequence). The V end lost 6 bases, the J end lost 4 bases, and 12 bases lay between the germline ends. This CDR3 reads CASSPPGGYGYTF. The CDR3, as DNA: TGTGCCAGCAGCCCGCCGGGGGGCTATGGCTACACCTTC.

As DNA, the CDR3 is TGTGCCAGCAGTGAGTACAGGGGGCGCGGTCAGCCCCAGCATTTT. Translated: CASSEYRGRGQPQHF. This chain joins TRBV2 and TRBJ1-5; 9 bases line up with TRBD1. The CDR3 totals 15 residues. J lost 6 bases, V lost 3 bases, and 6 bases had no gene match. Germline loops: CDR1 SNHLY, CDR2 FYNNEI.

The V call is TRBV28, the J call TRBJ1-5; no reliable D call. The germline V and J ends were trimmed by 1 base and 0 bases, with 10 bases remaining between them. Germline CDR1 MDHEN, CDR2 SYDVKM. CDR3 length: 16 amino acids. CDR3 sequence: CASSLSGSPSNQPQHF. As DNA, the CDR3 is TGTGCCAGCAGTTTATCGGGATCCCCTAGCAATCAGCCCCAGCATTTT. Supplemented by reference TRBV28 and TRBJ1-5, the full variable domain reads DVKVTQSSRYLVKRTGEKVFLECVQDMDHENMFWYRQDPGLGLRLIYFSYDVKMKEKGDIPEGYSVSREKKERFSLILESASTNQTSMYLCASSLSGSPSNQPQHFGDGTRLSIL.

V gene TRBV3-1 (or the pseudogene TRBV3-2) combines with J gene TRBJ2-5, with 9 bases identical to TRBD1. There are 16 residues in the CDR3. V trimming: 1 base; J trimming: 4 bases; junction bases outside the gene matches: 7. Germline V lookup: CDR1 LGHDT, CDR2 YNNKEL (reference sequence). The chain's CDR3 is CASSQGPGQGLETQYF. The CDR3 DNA reads TGTGCCAGCAGCCAAGGACCGGGACAGGGCTTAGAGACCCAGTACTTC.

The V gene is TRBV27, the J gene TRBJ2-5; 8 nucleotides agree with TRBD2. Germline assignment: CDR1 MNHEY and CDR2 SMNVEV (reference sequence). V trimming: 3 bases; J trimming: 3 bases; junction bases outside the gene matches: 18. The CDR3 is made up of 19 amino acids. CDR3 protein: CASSFNPNKPGLEKETQYF. The CDR3 DNA sequence: TGTGCCAGCAGTTTCAACCCAAACAAACCGGGACTAGAAAAAGAGACCCAGTACTTC.

This clone was observed at least ten times. The chain recombines TRBV27 with TRBJ1-5; D may be TRBD1 (5 bases). The CDR3 sequence is 14 residues long. Per the germline V gene, CDR1 is MNHEY and CDR2 is SMNVEV (reference sequence). Deletions cut 5 bases from V and 1 base from J, with 9 bases between. The CDR3 here is CASSTDSSNQPQHF. CDR3 in DNA: TGTGCCAGCAGTACCGACAGCAGCAATCAGCCCCAGCATTTT.

This clone was seen only a few times. The chain combines TRBV19 with TRBJ1-1, with 8 positions matching TRBD1. Trimming at V came to 6 bases and at J to 7 bases, leaving 7 bases not matched to a gene. The CDR3 is 13 residues long. Germline V gene sequence: CDR1 LNHDA, CDR2 SQIVND (reference sequence). CDR3 in DNA: TGTGCCAGTAGCCGAGACAGGGGAGGTGAAGCTTTCTTT. This sequence encodes CASSRDRGGEAFF.

The CDR3 bases are TGTGCCAGCAGTTCCCGAACACGATTCCGGACAGGGAACTATGGCTACACCTTC. Protein: CASSSRTRFRTGNYGYTF. The J gene is TRBJ1-2, the V gene TRBV27; TRBD1 aligns across 8 bases. CDR3 size: 18 residues. V dropped 4 bases and J dropped 2; count of bases not matched to a gene: 15. Germline values: CDR1 MNHEY, CDR2 SMNVEV (reference sequence).

In its sample, this clone was seen a few times. This sample includes further DNA sequences coding for the same CDR3. The chain uses TRBV6-2 or TRBV6-3 and TRBJ1-5, with D possibly matching TRBD1 (6 bases). V was cut by 2 bases and J by 2 bases, with 7 bases left in between. This CDR3 comprises 14 residues. Germline lookup yields CDR1 MNHEY and CDR2 SVGEGT. The CDR3 reads CASSYGGGNQPQHF. Written as DNA, the CDR3 is TGTGCCAGCAGTTACGGGGGCGGCAATCAGCCCCAGCATTTT.

This clone appeared a few times. This chain uses TRBV2 with TRBJ1-1; weak D call: TRBD1 (5 bases). CDR1 SNHLY and CDR2 FYNNEI come from the germline V gene. This CDR3 comprises 14 residues. V was shortened by 2 bases and J by 3 bases, with 10 bases between the two germline ends. CDR3 in DNA: TGTGCCAGCAGTGAATGGCAGGGCCACACTGAAGCTTTCTTT. Translation: CASSEWQGHTEAFF.

This clone was detected once. The chain links TRBV7-9 to TRBJ2-7, with D possibly being TRBD2 (5 bases). CDR3 length equals 14 residues. Germline loops: CDR1 SEHNR, CDR2 FQNEAQ (reference sequence). Trimming removed 4 bases at V and 3 bases at J, with 13 bases between. The CDR3 loop is CASSSRARDYEQYF. The CDR3 nucleotides read TGTGCCAGCAGCTCTCGGGCCCGGGACTACGAGCAGTACTTC.